This TCR beta chain was sequenced for a study of cytomegalovirus exposure and HLA in healthy donors. The donors were part of the roughly 130-subject validation cohort, which stood apart from the approximately 640-subject first cohort. Findings and caveats of the study: Reports showed the classifier diagnosing cytomegalovirus status with high specificity and sensitivity. There were some public TCRs occurring in many donors, but most TCR sequences were rare. Under in vitro conditions, a few CMV-associated chains were confirmed as specific for CMV antigens.

The repertoire was sequenced with immunoSEQ multiplex PCR; TCRdb's copy has only in-frame clones and lacks some. The table records more than 45,000 clones, 85% to 90% of them present only once. Germline CDR1 is GTSNPN and CDR2 is SVGIG (reference sequence). There are 16 residues in the CDR3. Trimming removed 0 bases at V and 6 bases at J, with 18 bases between. A note on this clone: The antigen is not known.

V usage is TRBV30 and J usage is TRBJ2-1; D is perhaps TRBD2 (7 bases). The TCR comes from a woman aged 18-35 years in good health and CMV-seronegative. Material: PBMCs. CDR3 sequence: CAWSVRGVRGGNEQFF. In DNA form, the CDR3 reads TGTGCCTGGAGTGTACGCGGGGTAAGGGGGGGCAATGAGCAGTTCTTC.